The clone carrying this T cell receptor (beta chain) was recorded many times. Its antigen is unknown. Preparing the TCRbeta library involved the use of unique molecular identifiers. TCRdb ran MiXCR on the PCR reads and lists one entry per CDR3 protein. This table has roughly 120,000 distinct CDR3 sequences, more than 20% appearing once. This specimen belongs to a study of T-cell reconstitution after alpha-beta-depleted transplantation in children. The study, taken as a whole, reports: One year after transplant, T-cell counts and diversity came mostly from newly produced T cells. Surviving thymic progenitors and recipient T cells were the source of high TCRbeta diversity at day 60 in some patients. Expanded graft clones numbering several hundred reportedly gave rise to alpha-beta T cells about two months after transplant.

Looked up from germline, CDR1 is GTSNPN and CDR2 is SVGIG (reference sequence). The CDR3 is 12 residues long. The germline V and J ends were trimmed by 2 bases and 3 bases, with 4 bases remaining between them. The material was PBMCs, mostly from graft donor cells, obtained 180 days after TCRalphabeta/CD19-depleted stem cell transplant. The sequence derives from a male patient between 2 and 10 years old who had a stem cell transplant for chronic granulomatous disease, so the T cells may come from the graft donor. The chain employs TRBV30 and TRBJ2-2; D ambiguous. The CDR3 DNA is TGTGCCTGGAGTCGAGACACCGGGGAGCTGTTTTTT. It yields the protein CAWSRDTGELFF. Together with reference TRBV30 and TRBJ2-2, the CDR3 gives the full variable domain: SQTIHQWPATLVQPVGSPLSLECTVEGTSNPNLYWYRQAAGRGLQLLFYSVGIGQISSEVPQNLSASRPQDRQFILSSKKLLLSDSGFYLCAWSRDTGELFFGEGSRLTVL.